These 12 T cell receptor beta chains were all obtained from the same sample, sequenced in a study of blood T cell repertoires in COVID-19. TCRdb's table, derived via immunoSEQ multiplex PCR, lists solely in-frame clones and lacks some. The data show 45,000 to 65,000 clones, about 80% seen once. Source material: peripheral blood. These receptors originate from a man between 60 and 75 years old with acute or convalescent COVID-19.

The sample holds a few counts of this clone. V is TRBV7-9 and J is TRBJ2-7, with D possibly matching TRBD2 (5 bases). Trimming took 1 base from V and 4 from J, leaving 11 bases between them. Germline V gene lookup returns CDR1 SEHNR and CDR2 FQNEAQ (reference sequence). The CDR3 length is 14 residues. CDR3 DNA: TGTGCCAGCAGCTTAGGAGGGCAGCCTTACGAGCAGTACTTC. This gives the protein CASSLGGQPYEQYF.

This chain links TRBV30 with TRBJ1-4; TRBD1 might be the D (6 bases). The ends were cut back, 2 bases at V and 6 bases at J, with 13 bases in the middle. The V gene's germline CDR1 is GTSNPN and CDR2 SVGIG (reference sequence). The CDR3 is made up of 14 amino acids. The CDR3 protein is CAWSRGGSYEKLFF. The DNA for the CDR3 is TGTGCCTGGAGTAGGGGGGGATCATATGAAAAACTGTTTTTT.

This clone was seen a few times. The chain links TRBV12-3 or TRBV12-4 to TRBJ1-2; D ambiguous. V was clipped by 2 bases and J by 8 bases, with 12 bases between them. CDR3 length: 13 residues. The CDR3 DNA sequence: TGTGCCAGCAGTTTAAGCGAGGAGCGCGGCTACACCTTC. As protein: CASSLSEERGYTF.

Only one count was recorded for this clone. CDR3: CASSLFFQGPGANVLTF. DNA of the CDR3: TGCGCCAGCAGCTTGTTCTTCCAGGGGCCTGGGGCCAACGTCCTGACTTTC. V is TRBV5-1 and J is TRBJ2-6; possibly TRBD1 for D (6 bases). The CDR3 sequence is 17 residues long. V dropped 1 base and J dropped 2 bases, with 13 bases sitting between them. CDR1 and CDR2 (germline): SGHRS, YFSETQ.

The rearrangement joins TRBV4-1 to TRBJ2-5; 10 bases fit TRBD2. Germline V gene data show CDR1 as MGHRA and CDR2 as YSYEKL. V shed 1 base, J shed 5 bases, and the junction held 7 bases outside the gene matches. The CDR3 has 16 residues. CDR3 protein: CASSQGNSGGIETQYF. DNA of the CDR3: TGCGCCAGCAGCCAAGGAAATAGCGGGGGGATTGAGACCCAGTACTTC.

The rearrangement joins TRBV5-4 to TRBJ2-1; unclear D gene. Germline CDR1 is SGHNT and CDR2 is YYREEE (reference sequence). Trimming removed 4 bases from V and 5 bases from J, with 10 bases in between. This CDR3 has 13 residues. The CDR3 loop reads CASSPLGDNEQFF. The CDR3 region has the DNA TGTGCCAGCAGCCCTCTCGGTGACAATGAGCAGTTCTTC.

The chain combines TRBV10-3 with TRBJ2-1; perhaps TRBD2 as D (6 bases). Germline CDR1 and CDR2: ENHRY and SYGVKD. The CDR3 totals 16 residues. Deletions cut 0 bases from V and 6 bases from J, with 15 bases between. The CDR3 protein is CAISESFQGGPNEQFF. Here the CDR3 DNA reads TGTGCCATCAGTGAGTCGTTCCAGGGAGGACCCAATGAGCAGTTCTTC.

The chain is built from TRBV6-5 and TRBJ2-7, with 11 bases matching TRBD2. Trimming removed 4 bases from V and 2 bases from J; junction bases left unmatched: 4. The CDR3 loop spans 15 amino acids. Germline V gene data show CDR1 as MNHEY and CDR2 as SVGAGI. CDR3 coding DNA: TGTGCCAGCAGTTTTCTAGCGGGGGGCACCTACGAGCAGTACTTC. This translates into CASSFLAGGTYEQYF.

The chain carries TRBV10-2 and TRBJ1-1; maybe TRBD1 (5 bases). The CDR3 spans 15 residues. V shed 4 bases and J shed 6 bases, with 18 bases lying between them. In germline, CDR1 is WSHSY, CDR2 SAAADI. The CDR3 DNA is TGCGCCAGCAGTGCGCCCAGGGTGGCGGAAGCTGAAGCTTTCTTT. It specifies CASSAPRVAEAEAFF.

This clone showed up just once. V is TRBV9 and J is TRBJ2-3; 13 nucleotides agree with TRBD2. Germline V gene sequence: CDR1 SGDLS, CDR2 YYNGEE. The CDR3 has 16 residues. The trim removed 3 bases at V and 4 bases at J, leaving 5 bases unmatched. The CDR3: CASSATSGGAPDTQYF. Written as DNA, the CDR3 is TGTGCCAGCAGCGCCACTAGCGGGGGGGCCCCAGATACGCAGTATTTT.

V gene TRBV2 combines with J gene TRBJ1-5; D may be TRBD1 (5 bases). This CDR3 region has 13 residues. V shed 6 bases and J shed 2 bases, with 8 bases lying between them. The germline gives CDR1 SNHLY, CDR2 FYNNEI. The CDR3 bases are TGTGCCAGCAGAGACAGCCGCAATCAGCCCCAGCATTTT. Translating gives CASRDSRNQPQHF. The whole variable domain, filled in from reference TRBV2 and TRBJ1-5, reads EPEVTQTPSHQVTQMGQEVILRCVPISNHLYFYWYRQILGQKVEFLVSFYNNEISEKSEIFDDQFSVERPDGSNFTLKIRSTKLEDSAMYFCASRDSRNQPQHFGDGTRLSIL.

V is TRBV6-5 and J is TRBJ1-2, with 8 bases that match TRBD1. The V segment lost 7 bases and the J segment 5 bases; nucleotides outside the gene matches: 12. The CDR3 extends over 15 amino acids. The germline gives CDR1 MNHEY, CDR2 SVGAGI. The CDR3 DNA reads TGTGCCAGCACCCTCTCAGGGGGCGCGGGGTATGGCTACACCTTC. Translating gives CASTLSGGAGYGYTF.